Listed below are T cell receptor beta chains from one sample, sequenced in a study of shared clonotypes between healthy human individuals. Data came from immunoSEQ multiplex PCR; TCRdb stores just in-frame clones and leaves some out. The data contain around 700,000 clones, more than 70% of them singletons. The specimen sequenced was memory CD4+ T cells sorted from blood. The receptors were gathered from a woman in her twenties or thirties in good health. Both conserved end residues are part of each CDR3. Each record gives: J gene, D gene, V gene, clone size, CDR3 protein, CDR3 DNA. D genes are given only for firm matches. The listing skips clone size in some rows; elsewhere it reads once, few, many or a size class.

j_gene: TRBJ2-7
d_gene: TRBD1
v_gene: TRBV7-8
abundance: -
CDR3aa: CASSLLSGTVSGKQYF
CDR3nt: TGTGCCAGCAGCCTTCTCTCCGGGACAGTATCTGGCAAGCAGTACTTC

j_gene: TRBJ1-2
d_gene: -
v_gene: TRBV28
abundance: -
CDR3aa: CASTPEGGWLDYGYTF
CDR3nt: TGTGCCAGCACTCCCGAGGGGGGCTGGTTAGACTATGGCTACACCTTC

j_gene: TRBJ2-1
d_gene: -
v_gene: TRBV11-3
abundance: -
CDR3aa: CASSFGNSGYNEQFF
CDR3nt: TGTGCCAGCAGCTTTGGGAATAGTGGGTACAATGAGCAGTTCTTC

j_gene: TRBJ1-4
d_gene: TRBD1
v_gene: TRBV28
abundance: -
CDR3aa: CASSPPGPGTANEKLFF
CDR3nt: TGTGCCAGCAGTCCCCCTGGTCCCGGGACAGCTAATGAAAAACTGTTTTTT

j_gene: TRBJ2-5
d_gene: -
v_gene: TRBV20-1
abundance: few
CDR3aa: CSASSETQYF
CDR3nt: TGCAGTGCTAGTTCAGAGACCCAGTACTTC

j_gene: TRBJ2-3
d_gene: -
v_gene: TRBV10-3
abundance: -
CDR3aa: CAISAPGANTQYF
CDR3nt: TGTGCCATCAGTGCGCCAGGAGCAAATACGCAGTATTTT

j_gene: TRBJ2-4
d_gene: -
v_gene: TRBV19
abundance: -
CDR3aa: CASSIGRRSSGKNIQYF
CDR3nt: TGTGCCAGTAGTATAGGTCGGCGTTCGTCGGGCAAAAACATTCAGTACTTC

j_gene: TRBJ2-1
d_gene: -
v_gene: TRBV5-6
abundance: few
CDR3aa: CASSFGQTGYNEQFF
CDR3nt: TGTGCCAGCAGCTTCGGACAGACAGGCTACAATGAGCAGTTCTTC

j_gene: TRBJ2-7
d_gene: TRBD1
v_gene: TRBV28
abundance: -
CDR3aa: CASSSSGTGSYEQYF
CDR3nt: TGTGCCAGCAGTTCTTCAGGGACAGGGAGCTACGAGCAGTACTTC

j_gene: TRBJ1-2
d_gene: -
v_gene: TRBV6-5
abundance: many
CDR3aa: CASIVDLNYGYTF
CDR3nt: TGTGCCAGCATTGTAGACCTTAACTATGGCTACACCTTC

j_gene: TRBJ1-1
d_gene: -
v_gene: TRBV18
abundance: few
CDR3aa: CASSPTRDTEAFF
CDR3nt: TGTGCCAGCTCACCGACGAGGGACACTGAAGCTTTCTTT

j_gene: TRBJ2-7
d_gene: TRBD2
v_gene: TRBV27
abundance: -
CDR3aa: CASSLMAGVVYEQYF
CDR3nt: TGTGCCAGCAGTTTAATGGCGGGAGTGGTATACGAGCAGTACTTC

j_gene: TRBJ1-1
d_gene: -
v_gene: TRBV14
abundance: many
CDR3aa: CASSQERLMNTEAFF
CDR3nt: TGTGCCAGCAGCCAAGAGAGGCTCATGAACACTGAAGCTTTCTTT

j_gene: TRBJ2-1
d_gene: -
v_gene: TRBV5-1
abundance: -
CDR3aa: CASSLGRATYNEQFF
CDR3nt: TGCGCCAGCAGCTTGGGCAGGGCCACCTACAATGAGCAGTTCTTC

j_gene: TRBJ1-2
d_gene: -
v_gene: TRBV5-5
abundance: few
CDR3aa: CASSLGGEGGGYTF
CDR3nt: TGTGCCAGCTCCCTGGGAGGGGAAGGAGGGGGCTACACCTTC

j_gene: TRBJ2-1
d_gene: TRBD1
v_gene: TRBV5-1
abundance: -
CDR3aa: CASSQDGQAPYNEQFF
CDR3nt: TGCGCCAGCAGCCAGGATGGACAGGCCCCCTACAATGAGCAGTTCTTC

j_gene: TRBJ2-7
d_gene: -
v_gene: TRBV6-5
abundance: -
CDR3aa: CASRRDPYEQYF
CDR3nt: TGTGCCAGCAGGCGGGACCCCTACGAGCAGTACTTC

j_gene: TRBJ1-1
d_gene: -
v_gene: TRBV29-1
abundance: once
CDR3aa: CSADRGVEAFF
CDR3nt: TGCAGCGCCGATAGGGGGGTCGAGGCTTTCTTT

j_gene: TRBJ2-3
d_gene: TRBD1
v_gene: TRBV5-6
abundance: -
CDR3aa: CASTRGRTDTQYF
CDR3nt: TGTGCCAGCACCAGGGGGCGAACAGATACGCAGTATTTT

j_gene: TRBJ1-3
d_gene: -
v_gene: TRBV28
abundance: once
CDR3aa: CASSSSRDPQSSGNTIYF
CDR3nt: TGTGCCAGCAGTTCCTCCCGGGACCCTCAGAGCTCTGGAAACACCATATATTTT

j_gene: TRBJ2-3
d_gene: -
v_gene: TRBV19
abundance: -
CDR3aa: CASSIPLVDTQYF
CDR3nt: TGTGCCAGTAGTATTCCGCTAGTGGATACGCAGTATTTT

j_gene: TRBJ1-2
d_gene: -
v_gene: TRBV4-1
abundance: few
CDR3aa: CASSQDPQGLYGYTF
CDR3nt: TGCGCCAGCAGCCAAGATCCACAGGGCTTGTATGGCTACACCTTC

j_gene: TRBJ1-1
d_gene: -
v_gene: TRBV7-2
abundance: few
CDR3aa: CASSVYQGPEAFF
CDR3nt: TGTGCCAGCAGCGTTTATCAGGGACCTGAAGCTTTCTTT

j_gene: TRBJ2-1
d_gene: -
v_gene: TRBV7-6
abundance: -
CDR3aa: CASSLAGGEQFF
CDR3nt: TGTGCCAGCAGCTTGGCTGGGGGTGAGCAGTTCTTC

j_gene: TRBJ2-6
d_gene: TRBD2
v_gene: TRBV18
abundance: -
CDR3aa: CASSPLRGKAGGPPGANVLTF
CDR3nt: TGTGCCAGCTCACCACTACGGGGTAAGGCGGGAGGGCCTCCTGGGGCCAACGTCCTGACTTTC

j_gene: TRBJ2-3
d_gene: TRBD2
v_gene: TRBV15
abundance: -
CDR3aa: CATSRSSGLNTDTQYF
CDR3nt: TGTGCCACCAGCAGATCTAGCGGGCTCAACACAGATACGCAGTATTTT

j_gene: TRBJ2-5
d_gene: -
v_gene: TRBV27
abundance: -
CDR3aa: CASSFLSTGLRETQYF
CDR3nt: TGTGCCAGCAGTTTCCTGAGCACAGGCCTTCGGGAGACCCAGTACTTC

j_gene: TRBJ1-4
d_gene: TRBD1
v_gene: TRBV2
abundance: many
CDR3aa: CASRLPGQGYEKLFF
CDR3nt: TGTGCCAGCAGGTTACCGGGACAGGGGTATGAAAAACTGTTTTTT

j_gene: TRBJ1-5
d_gene: TRBD1
v_gene: TRBV28
abundance: few
CDR3aa: CASRRQGARGQPQHF
CDR3nt: TGTGCCAGCAGAAGGCAGGGGGCGCGCGGTCAGCCCCAGCATTTT

j_gene: TRBJ2-7
d_gene: -
v_gene: TRBV18
abundance: -
CDR3aa: CASSPGNSDEQYF
CDR3nt: TGTGCCAGCTCACCCGGGAACTCCGACGAGCAGTACTTC

j_gene: TRBJ1-2
d_gene: TRBD1
v_gene: TRBV7-9
abundance: -
CDR3aa: CASSPTGTGSLGYTF
CDR3nt: TGTGCCAGCAGCCCTACTGGGACAGGGAGTCTAGGCTACACCTTC

j_gene: TRBJ1-5
d_gene: -
v_gene: TRBV28
abundance: few
CDR3aa: CASSETLYSNQPQHF
CDR3nt: TGTGCCAGCAGTGAGACACTTTATAGCAATCAGCCCCAGCATTTT

j_gene: TRBJ1-2
d_gene: -
v_gene: TRBV28
abundance: -
CDR3aa: CASTLGVSYGYTF
CDR3nt: TGTGCCAGCACCTTAGGGGTATCCTATGGCTACACCTTC

j_gene: TRBJ1-2
d_gene: -
v_gene: TRBV28
abundance: -
CDR3aa: CASRPTQPYGYTF
CDR3nt: TGTGCCAGCAGACCAACACAACCCTATGGCTACACCTTC

j_gene: TRBJ2-5
d_gene: -
v_gene: TRBV6-1
abundance: -
CDR3aa: CATENYQETQYF
CDR3nt: TGTGCCACCGAGAACTACCAAGAGACCCAGTACTTC

j_gene: TRBJ2-1
d_gene: TRBD2
v_gene: TRBV28
abundance: -
CDR3aa: CASSSAGGSSYNEQFF
CDR3nt: TGTGCCAGCAGTTCGGCGGGAGGGAGCTCCTACAATGAGCAGTTCTTC

j_gene: TRBJ1-5
d_gene: -
v_gene: TRBV2
abundance: once
CDR3aa: CASSGSVSNQPQHF
CDR3nt: TGTGCCAGCAGTGGGTCAGTTAGCAATCAGCCCCAGCATTTT

j_gene: TRBJ2-1
d_gene: -
v_gene: TRBV4-2
abundance: -
CDR3aa: CASSLGQSLNNEQFF
CDR3nt: TGTGCCAGCAGCCTCGGACAGAGCCTAAACAATGAGCAGTTCTTC

j_gene: TRBJ2-1
d_gene: TRBD2
v_gene: TRBV7-9
abundance: -
CDR3aa: CATTTSGTNEQFF
CDR3nt: TGTGCCACCACGACTAGCGGTACCAATGAGCAGTTCTTC

j_gene: TRBJ1-5
d_gene: -
v_gene: TRBV28
abundance: -
CDR3aa: CASTPRWGVRQPQHF
CDR3nt: TGTGCCAGCACTCCAAGATGGGGGGTGCGGCAGCCCCAGCATTTT

j_gene: TRBJ2-1
d_gene: -
v_gene: TRBV2
abundance: -
CDR3aa: CASSTRTAYNEQFF
CDR3nt: TGTGCCAGCAGTACCCGGACAGCGTACAATGAGCAGTTCTTC

j_gene: TRBJ2-3
d_gene: -
v_gene: TRBV20-1
abundance: once
CDR3aa: CSVRGRDTQYF
CDR3nt: TGCAGTGTCAGGGGCCGAGATACGCAGTATTTT

j_gene: TRBJ2-7
d_gene: -
v_gene: TRBV19
abundance: -
CDR3aa: CASSIYGVWEVSEQYF
CDR3nt: TGTGCCAGTAGTATTTATGGGGTTTGGGAAGTGTCGGAGCAGTACTTC

j_gene: TRBJ2-7
d_gene: -
v_gene: TRBV27
abundance: -
CDR3aa: CASSLSGGSLEQYF
CDR3nt: TGTGCCAGCAGTTTATCAGGGGGGTCCCTCGAGCAGTACTTC

j_gene: TRBJ2-1
d_gene: -
v_gene: TRBV6-1
abundance: -
CDR3aa: CASSPKGDEQFF
CDR3nt: TGTGCCAGCAGCCCCAAGGGGGATGAGCAGTTCTTC

j_gene: TRBJ2-7
d_gene: -
v_gene: TRBV30
abundance: -
CDR3aa: CAWSDQGEEQYF
CDR3nt: TGTGCCTGGAGTGACCAGGGTGAGGAGCAGTACTTC